This TCR beta chain was recorded in a study of sequential checkpoint blockade in melanoma (dated by TCRdb to the late 2010s). As for the study more broadly: Patients were randomized 1:1 to first-line nivolumab followed by ipilimumab (arm A) or ipilimumab followed by nivolumab (arm B). Maintenance nivolumab came after both trial sequences.

In the case of this clone: Its antigen target is currently unknown. Base qualities are missing; no much larger clone stands one base away.

From the cysteine up to the phenylalanine, the CDR3 has a length of 15 residues. Only the CDR3 region is kept as DNA, spanning 45 bases read in frame from base 1. From the germline V gene, CDR1 is LGHNA and CDR2 is YNFKEQ. The V and J ends are trimmed by 0 bases and 8 bases, leaving 14 bases between them. Study-wide conclusions, independent of this receptor: The response-prediction model combining TCR metrics and mutation burden needs validation in larger, independent patient cohorts.

The treatment or condition label of this sample denotes: randomized to nivolumab then ipilimumab (arm A) or the reverse (arm B). No trial patient had received prior DNA-damaging chemotherapy. A FACS Aria II flow cytometer was used to sort live CD3+CD8+ cells that were negative for CD19 and CD56 from thawed PBMCs. Samples came from patients with melanoma in CheckMate 064, a randomized, open-label phase II trial of sequential checkpoint blockade. Peripheral blood mononuclear cells were collected by leukapheresis, purified using Ficoll-Paque, and frozen in human serum containing approximately 9.1% DMSO. Immediately after sorting, the purity of sorted blood CD3+CD8+ cells was verified to be >95%, after which DNA was extracted. TCRbeta CDR3 regions were immunosequenced from genomic DNA with the immunoSEQ Assay. Before high-throughput sequencing, the genomic DNA was amplified using bias-controlled multiplex PCR. Per the authors' processing: To quantify the absolute abundance of each unique TCRbeta CDR3 region, the sequences were collapsed and filtered. Clonality, defined as 1 minus Pielou's evenness, was calculated using only productive rearrangements. A previously published method was used to identify clones whose frequencies were significantly greater in on-treatment samples than in baseline samples. Here the immuneACCESS table is served through TCRdb, limited to in-frame sequences with V and J called. Missing clones are a known gap in these copies; in checked studies unresolved V genes cover under half, and the rest lacks a known reason. V and J calls and clone size are copied from that table; D and trimming were computed from the DNA. The sample profile shows over 15,000 clones; over 70% of them were found once. 10% to 15% of the sample comes from the top ten.

Here the chain combines TRBV4-2 and TRBJ1-3; a tentative D match to TRBD1 spans 5 bases. This sequence was found in a human donor with melanoma. Sample: CD8+ T cells sorted from blood (inferred from file names), taken from a patient given nivolumab and ipilimumab in sequence. The CDR3 region: CASSQDTVSGDTIYF. The nucleotide sequence reads TGTGCCAGCAGCCAAGATACCGTCTCGGGGGACACCATATATTTT.